The T cell receptor beta chain described here comes from a study of tumor-infiltrating lymphocytes in primary liver carcinoma. At the level of the study: Read depth, roughly 3.5 to 8 million productive TCRbeta reads, did not differ significantly between tissues. Whole-study results and caveats: The study found tumor-adjacent and tumor-blood pairs overlapped less than tumor region pairs. Blood trailed tumors significantly in top-250-clone fraction (p = 0.039).

Germline V gives CDR1 MNHEY, CDR2 SVGEGT. CDR3 length: 13 amino acids. To note about this clonotype: The antigen remains undetermined. One junction end disagrees with the germline gene, perhaps due to a read error.

From approximately 490 ng total RNA, TCR beta cDNA was generated with a primer in the constant region. Libraries of TCR beta came from three nested multiplex PCR rounds with slightly modified ARM-PCR. Two initial PCR rounds of around 10 cycles each paired TRBV1-TRBV30 forward primers with a C-beta reverse primer. A single record per CDR3 protein comes from TCRdb applying MiXCR to the multiplex PCR reads. The table lists approximately 190,000 distinct CDR3 sequences, approximately 80% of them singletons. Total RNA and DNA came together from approximately 20-30 mg of bulk tissue without cell sorting. Tumor samples uniformly had over 85% viable tumor cells.

The chain joins TRBV6-2 or TRBV6-3 to TRBJ1-1; D not resolved. The sequenced material came from tumor tissue from primary liver carcinoma. The receptor comes from a man in his forties with primary liver carcinoma and hepatitis B virus infection. CDR3 amino acids: CTSTSPLRNEAFF. The CDR3 DNA reads TGTACCAGCACTTCCCCCCTTCGTAATGAAGCTTTCTTT.